This T cell receptor beta chain was obtained from a study of blood T cell repertoires in COVID-19. Study at large: COVID-19 samples from acute and convalescent phases originated in the United States, Italy and Spain. T cells, B-cell-depleted T cells, or PBMCs supplied cDNA or gDNA.

With V trimmed by 2 bases and J by 8 bases, 5 bases remained unmatched. The CDR3 runs to 14 residues. Looked up from germline, CDR1 is MNHEY and CDR2 is SVGEGT. Profiled with immunoSEQ multiplex PCR; TCRdb holds only in-frame clones, not every one. Counted here are under 200,000 clones, 89% occurring once; the ten biggest clones make up approximately 8.1%. Sequenced sample: PBMCs or T cells enriched from blood (not recorded which). This TCR derives from a woman in her late teens or twenties who had recovered from COVID-19. The J gene is TRBJ2-1, the V gene TRBV6-2 or TRBV6-3; 8 nucleotides line up with TRBD2. The CDR3 here is CASSYGTSADEQFF. CDR3 bases: TGTGCCAGCAGTTACGGGACTAGTGCGGATGAGCAGTTCTTC.